These 28 T cell receptor beta chains originate from one sample sequenced in a study of cytomegalovirus exposure and HLA in healthy donors. The PCR contained 60 Vbeta and 13 Jbeta primers. Assay used: immunoSEQ multiplex PCR; TCRdb lists only in-frame clones, some missing. The sample includes about 140,000 clones, around 80% of them seen just once. The sequenced sample consisted of PBMCs. These receptors were collected from a man between 18 and 35 years old in good health and CMV-seropositive.

Here the CDR3 DNA reads TGTGCCAGCTCACTACAGGGGGCCAACACTGAAGCTTTCTTT. It is translated as CASSLQGANTEAFF. The chain couples TRBV18 to TRBJ1-1, with 9 bases aligning to TRBD1. This CDR3 has 14 residues. V was clipped by 4 bases and J by 2 bases; unmatched bases: 2. CDR1 is KGHSH and CDR2 is LQKENI in the germline V gene.

As DNA, the CDR3 is TGTGCCAGCAGCCACGGACAGGGGGACTATGGCTACACCTTC. Translation: CASSHGQGDYGYTF. The V gene is TRBV9, the J gene TRBJ1-2; 10 bases align to TRBD1. Trimming removed 4 bases from V and 3 bases from J; junction bases left unmatched: 3. CDR3 length: 14 amino acids. Germline values: CDR1 SGDLS, CDR2 YYNGEE.

The J gene is TRBJ1-5, the V gene TRBV9; 9 nucleotides agree with TRBD1. With V trimmed by 4 bases and J by 6 bases, 8 bases remained unmatched. Germline CDR1 and CDR2: SGDLS and YYNGEE. This CDR3 is built from 15 residues. CDR3 bases: TGTGCCAGCAGCCCGAGGACAGGGGTACGTCAGCCCCAGCATTTT. This codes for CASSPRTGVRQPQHF.

The V and J genes are TRBV15 and TRBJ2-7; maybe TRBD2 (6 bases). Trimming pared 0 bases from V and 3 bases from J, leaving 18 bases between. Germline values: CDR1 LNHNV, CDR2 YYDKDF (reference sequence). The CDR3 has 17 residues. The CDR3 spells CATSREISGRTVYEQYF. In nucleotides, the CDR3 is TGTGCCACCAGCAGAGAGATATCAGGGAGGACGGTCTACGAGCAGTACTTC.

The rearrangement joins TRBV6-5 to TRBJ2-1; TRBD2 matches at 8 bases. The CDR3 length is 15 residues. Germline V gene lookup returns CDR1 MNHEY and CDR2 SVGAGI. The ends lost 4 bases at V and 2 bases at J; junction bases unmatched: 4. CDR3 nucleotides: TGTGCCAGCAGTTTCGCTAGCGGGCCCTACAATGAGCAGTTCTTC. It translates to CASSFASGPYNEQFF.

This clone appeared a few times. The chain combines TRBV7-9 with TRBJ1-5; 8 nucleotides line up with TRBD1. Germline CDR1 is SEHNR and CDR2 is FQNEAQ (reference sequence). J gave up 8 bases and V 3 bases, and 6 bases lay outside the gene matches. The CDR3 runs to 14 residues. The CDR3 here is CASSFSGGLEPQHF. In DNA, the CDR3 is TGTGCCAGCAGCTTTTCAGGGGGCCTGGAGCCCCAGCATTTT. Using reference TRBV7-9 and TRBJ1-5 for the parts outside the CDR3, the full variable domain is DTGVSQNPRHKITKRGQNVTFRCDPISEHNRLYWYRQTLGQGPEFLTYFQNEAQLEKSRLLSDRFSAERPKGSFSTLEIQRTEQGDSAMYLCASSFSGGLEPQHFGDGTRLSIL.

V gene TRBV29-1 combines with J gene TRBJ2-6; no clear D. Trimming cost V 3 bases and J 4 bases, with 7 bases left between them. From germline, CDR1 is SQVTM and CDR2 ANQGSEA. The CDR3 extends over 13 amino acids. Written as DNA, the CDR3 is TGCAGCGTTGAGATTCAGGGGGCCAACGTCCTGACTTTC. Its protein product is CSVEIQGANVLTF.

This sequence joins TRBV6-4 and TRBJ2-5; 7 bases line up with TRBD2. Germline V gene lookup returns CDR1 MRHNA and CDR2 SNTAGT. V lost 6 bases and J lost 4; bases outside the gene matches: 11. CDR3 length equals 15 residues. CDR3 sequence (DNA): TGTGCCAGCAGCGCCGGGACTACTCGTGGAGAGACCCAGTACTTC. Protein product: CASSAGTTRGETQYF.

This CDR3 reads CASKFGGSNTEAFF. DNA of the CDR3: TGTGCCAGCAAATTCGGGGGATCGAACACTGAAGCTTTCTTT. The genes are TRBV27 and TRBJ1-1, with D possibly TRBD1 on 5 matching bases. Trimming pared 7 bases from V and 1 base from J, leaving 13 bases between. This CDR3 contains 14 residues. Germline CDR1 MNHEY, CDR2 SMNVEV (reference sequence).

The chain carries TRBV6-1 and TRBJ2-5, with TRBD2 matching over 11 bases. The ends lost 0 bases at V and 5 bases at J; junction bases unmatched: 11. Looked up from germline, CDR1 is MNHNS and CDR2 is SASEGT. The CDR3 covers 18 residues. CDR3 in DNA: TGTGCCAGCAGTGAAGCGAGGGTAGCGGGAGGGCCGGGCGAGACCCAGTACTTC. It yields the protein CASSEARVAGGPGETQYF.

J is TRBJ1-1 and V is TRBV7-9, with 7 nucleotides matching TRBD1. CDR3 length equals 14 residues. Per germline, CDR1 SEHNR and CDR2 FQNEAQ (reference sequence). With 4 bases clipped from V and 1 base from J, the junction kept 3 bases outside the gene matches. In DNA, the CDR3 is TGTGCCAGCAGCTCGGGACAGAAGAACACTGAAGCTTTCTTT. It encodes CASSSGQKNTEAFF.

As for this clone: This sample includes further DNA sequences coding for the same CDR3. The V call is TRBV28, the J call TRBJ2-5; D unclear. Trimming removed 4 bases from V and 5 bases from J, with 2 bases in between. This CDR3 has 10 residues. Germline lookup yields CDR1 MDHEN and CDR2 SYDVKM. The CDR3 region has the DNA TGTGCCAGCAGTTCTGAGACCCAGTACTTC. Translating gives CASSSETQYF.

In its sample, this clone was seen a few times. The chain has TRBV2 and TRBJ2-1, with TRBD2 matching over 10 bases. Germline values: CDR1 SNHLY, CDR2 FYNNEI. V dropped 6 bases and J dropped 2; count of bases not matched to a gene: 7. The CDR3 consists of 16 residues. CDR3 DNA: TGTGCCAGCAGCGTGCGGACTAGCGGAACCTACAATGAGCAGTTCTTC. This sequence encodes CASSVRTSGTYNEQFF.

The CDR3 is CASSQGTYNEQFF. The CDR3 DNA follows: TGCGCCAGCAGCCAAGGTACCTACAATGAGCAGTTCTTC. This rearrangement joins TRBV4-1 to TRBJ2-1, with unresolved D. This CDR3 comprises 13 residues. Trimming took off 1 base at V and 2 bases at J, with 3 bases between the two ends. CDR1 is MGHRA, CDR2 YSYEKL, per germline.

The chain uses TRBV6-4 and TRBJ1-1, with a possible D match to TRBD1 (5 bases). Germline-derived CDR1 and CDR2 are MRHNA and SNTAGT. V gave up 2 bases and J gave up 6 bases, with 10 bases separating them. The CDR3 has 13 residues. The CDR3 protein is CASSDEGGAEAFF. The CDR3, as DNA: TGTGCCAGCAGTGACGAGGGAGGGGCTGAAGCTTTCTTT.

This clone was found a few times. The rearrangement links TRBV11-2 to TRBJ1-1; 7 bases map to TRBD1. Per the germline V gene, CDR1 is SGHAT and CDR2 is FQNNGV. The CDR3 runs 17 residues. V lost 5 bases, J lost 9 bases, and 21 bases stayed unmatched. The DNA of the CDR3 is TGTGCCAGCAGCCCTCCGACAGGGAACCACCTCCCGGGGCAAGCTTTCTTT. Translating gives CASSPPTGNHLPGQAFF.

The CDR3 reads CASSSVSGTEAFF. Written as DNA, the CDR3 is TGTGCCAGCAGCTCCGTTTCAGGGACTGAAGCTTTCTTT. J is TRBJ1-1 and V is TRBV5-6, with D perhaps TRBD1 (5 bases). The CDR3 is 13 residues long. Trimming removed 3 bases from V and 5 bases from J, with 11 bases in between. The germline CDR1 and CDR2 sequences are SGHDT and YYEEEE.

This rearrangement joins TRBV2 to TRBJ2-7, with TRBD2 identical over 8 bases. Unmatched junction bases numbered 8, after V lost 6 bases and J lost 1 base. Germline V CDR1 and CDR2: SNHLY, FYNNEI. The length of the CDR3 is 15 residues. CDR3 loop: CASSVAGQGSYEQYF. As DNA, the CDR3 is TGTGCCAGCAGCGTAGCGGGACAAGGATCCTACGAGCAGTACTTC.

This sequence joins TRBV7-9 and TRBJ2-5; 7 bases line up with TRBD2. There are 13 residues in the CDR3. V lost 5 bases and J lost 5; bases outside the gene matches: 5. Germline lookup yields CDR1 SEHNR and CDR2 FQNEAQ (reference sequence). The CDR3 DNA is TGTGCCAGCAGCCTGGGAGGGAGTGAGACCCAGTACTTC. Its protein is CASSLGGSETQYF.

V is TRBV5-6 and J is TRBJ1-2; 7 bases are a match to TRBD1. The CDR3 has 14 residues. V shed 1 base, J shed 1 base, and the junction held 1 base outside the gene matches. Germline values: CDR1 SGHDT, CDR2 YYEEEE. The CDR3 reads CASSLTGVNYGYTF. The CDR3, as DNA: TGTGCCAGCAGCTTGACAGGGGTTAACTATGGCTACACCTTC.

The chain recombines TRBV4-2 with TRBJ2-3; weak D call: TRBD2 (6 bases). This CDR3 is built from 14 residues. The germline V gene has CDR1 LGHNA and CDR2 YNFKEQ. The V gene lost 1 base and the J gene lost 6 bases, with 11 bases spanning the gap. CDR3 in amino acids: CASSQGGRTDTQYF. In DNA form, the CDR3 reads TGTGCCAGCAGCCAAGGGGGGAGGACGGATACGCAGTATTTT.

V usage is TRBV5-1 and J usage is TRBJ2-2; D is ambiguous. With 0 bases removed from V and 0 bases from J, the gap between germline ends came to 6 bases. Looked up from germline, CDR1 is SGHRS and CDR2 is YFSETQ. The CDR3 has 15 amino acids. CDR3 in DNA: TGCGCCAGCAGCTTGGGCGCCGCGAACACCGGGGAGCTGTTTTTT. Amino acid sequence: CASSLGAANTGELFF.

The CDR3 nucleotides read TGTGCCAGCAGTTTATTTGGACAGGGGACCTCCTACGAGCAGTACTTC. Its translation: CASSLFGQGTSYEQYF. This chain links TRBV28 with TRBJ2-7; 9 nucleotides match TRBD1. The CDR3 consists of 16 residues. Germline V lookup: CDR1 MDHEN, CDR2 SYDVKM. V shed 1 base, J shed 0 bases, and the junction held 4 bases outside the gene matches.

The chain joins TRBV6-1 to TRBJ2-7, with 7 bases that match TRBD2. The J segment lost 5 bases and the V segment lost 1 base, leaving 8 bases of the junction unmatched. This CDR3 has 15 residues. Germline values: CDR1 MNHNS, CDR2 SASEGT. In DNA, the CDR3 is TGTGCCAGCAGTGAAGAGGGGAGGGGTATGGACGAGCAGTACTTC. This codes for CASSEEGRGMDEQYF.

The chain is built from TRBV27 and TRBJ2-1; TRBD1 aligns across 9 bases. Germline-derived CDR1 and CDR2 are MNHEY and SMNVEV (reference sequence). The CDR3 runs 13 residues. With V trimmed by 5 bases and J by 9 bases, 5 bases remained unmatched. The CDR3 DNA reads TGTGCCAGCAGTCTCAACAGGGGGCGTGAGCAGTTCTTC. Protein sequence: CASSLNRGREQFF.

This clone was seen a few times. The V and J genes are TRBV7-6 and TRBJ1-3; 7 bases line up with TRBD1. After removal of 5 bases from V and 4 bases from J, the junction contained 8 bases not matched to a gene. This CDR3 comprises 15 residues. CDR1 and CDR2 from the germline V gene are SGHVS and FNYEAQ. For the CDR3, the DNA is TGTGCCAGCAGCCGGGGAGTACAGGGGGGAAACACCATATATTTT. This encodes CASSRGVQGGNTIYF.

The chain has TRBV5-1 and TRBJ2-2; TRBD2 matches at 10 bases. Looked up from germline, CDR1 is SGHRS and CDR2 is YFSETQ. Losses at the gene ends were 1 base for V and 5 bases for J; bases not matched to a gene: 5. This CDR3 has 16 amino acids. This chain's CDR3 is CASSLTSGIGTGELFF. The CDR3 DNA is TGCGCCAGCAGCTTGACTAGCGGGATAGGGACCGGGGAGCTGTTTTTT.

The rearrangement joins TRBV5-1 to TRBJ1-1; 9 positions agree with TRBD1. V gave up 3 bases and J gave up 2 bases; unmatched junction bases: 8. Germline loops: CDR1 SGHRS, CDR2 YFSETQ. The CDR3 is 16 residues long. The CDR3 sequence is CASSWDRVRDNTEAFF. CDR3 nucleotides: TGCGCCAGCAGCTGGGACAGGGTCCGGGATAACACTGAAGCTTTCTTT.